Ten or more counts support the clone carrying this T cell receptor (beta chain). The antigen remains unidentified. Trimming took 5 bases from V and 5 from J; bases not matched to a gene: 7. CDR3 size: 15 residues. This sample was taken from a study of T cells in Graves' hyperthyroidism and ophthalmopathy. The study's findings and limits: Most expanded thyroid clonotypes above 0.001 recurred in blood. Researchers report that a 13 V-J model separated ophthalmopathy from stable hyperthyroidism.

Amplified TCR beta CDR3 regions came from RNA transcripts. RT-PCR in the first round (using the HTBI primer set) targeted the TCR CDR3. TCRdb reprocessed the multiplex PCR reads via MiXCR and lists one record per CDR3 protein. Of approximately 490,000 distinct CDR3 sequences detected, under 25% appear once; the ten largest clones hold less than 65%. The source of this sequence is a woman in her 70s with Graves' ophthalmopathy. Specimen: blood. This chain uses TRBV12-3 or TRBV12-4 with TRBJ2-1, with 9 bases fitting TRBD2. CDR3 region: CASSPRTSENNEQFF. The CDR3 DNA follows: TGTGCCAGCAGTCCCAGGACTAGCGAAAACAATGAGCAGTTCTTC.